This T cell receptor (beta chain) was recorded in a study of cytomegalovirus exposure and HLA in healthy donors. Study findings and constraints: One variant, a missense change in DCLRE1C, was linked in a later analysis to TCR beta V- and J-gene trimming.

To note about this clone: Its antigen remains unidentified.

The CDR3 has 12 residues. The V gene lost 5 bases and the J gene lost 9 bases, with 11 bases spanning the gap. Germline CDR1 and CDR2: SGHVS and FQNEAQ. Primers: 60 Vbeta forward and 13 Jbeta reverse. The protocol was immunoSEQ multiplex PCR, while the TCRdb copy is restricted to in-frame clones and leaves out a portion. The sample carries some 160,000 clones, 77% recorded once. The source of this sequence is a man aged 50 to 60 in good health and CMV-seropositive. This sequence joins TRBV7-8 and TRBJ1-5; D call uncertain. Sequences were obtained from PBMCs. CDR3 nucleotides: TGTGCCAGCAGCCATGACACTCGGCCCCAGCATTTT. Its translation: CASSHDTRPQHF.